These T cell receptor beta chains were read from a single sample in a study of pediatric ulcerative colitis. The assay was immunoSEQ multiplex PCR, and TCRdb's table has in-frame clones only and misses some. Seen here are 30,000 to 40,000 clones, about three quarters observed once, and the top ten hold over 0.95%. Sequenced material: gut tissue. These receptors came from a boy aged 5-17 years with mild ulcerative colitis. Each CDR3 is given with its conserved first and last residue. A D gene is named only where the DNA matches it firmly. Clone size is given for some rows only: seen once, a few or many times, or a class if the clone is expanded.

clone size,D gene,J gene,V gene,CDR3 protein,CDR3 DNA
NA,NA,TRBJ1-2,TRBV2,CASSPHGGPLNGYTF,TGTGCCAGCAGTCCGCACGGAGGCCCTTTGAATGGCTACACCTTC
few,NA,TRBJ1-2,TRBV2,CASSPGRVYGYTF,TGTGCCAGCAGTCCTGGACGGGTCTATGGCTACACCTTC
NA,TRBD1,TRBJ2-1,TRBV29-1,CSVTGGPYNEQFF,TGCAGCGTTACAGGGGGCCCGTACAATGAGCAGTTCTTC
NA,NA,TRBJ2-5,TRBV1,CTSSQGWSQGAGETQYF,TGCACCAGCAGCCAAGGATGGTCACAGGGGGCTGGAGAGACCCAGTACTTC
NA,NA,TRBJ1-5,TRBV7-6,CASSFGAGAHNQPQHF,TGTGCCAGCAGCTTCGGGGCAGGGGCGCACAATCAGCCCCAGCATTTT
NA,TRBD1,TRBJ2-5,TRBV18,CASSPRQGAWETQYF,TGTGCCAGCTCACCAAGGCAGGGGGCTTGGGAGACCCAGTACTTC
NA,TRBD1,TRBJ1-2,TRBV6-1,CASSQDRDYGYTF,TGTGCCAGCAGTCAGGACAGGGACTATGGCTACACCTTC
NA,NA,TRBJ1-3,TRBV6-5,CASSNPAGNTIYF,TGTGCCAGCAGTAACCCCGCTGGAAACACCATATATTTT
NA,TRBD1,TRBJ1-2,TRBV25-1,CASSERLDPTGDYGYTF,TGTGCCAGCAGTGAAAGACTAGACCCGACAGGGGACTATGGCTACACCTTC
NA,NA,TRBJ1-1,TRBV19,CASSMGRVNTEAFF,TGTGCCAGTAGTATGGGACGGGTGAACACTGAAGCTTTCTTT
NA,NA,TRBJ1-4,TRBV5-1,CASSKQGSDQKLFF,TGCGCCAGCAGCAAACAGGGTAGTGATCAAAAACTGTTTTTT
few,TRBD1,TRBJ1-2,TRBV2,CASSDAWTGANYGYTF,TGTGCCAGCAGTGACGCGTGGACAGGGGCTAACTATGGCTACACCTTC
NA,NA,TRBJ2-1,TRBV9,CASRPPKGPGNNEQFF,TGTGCCAGCCGACCCCCGAAGGGGCCAGGGAACAATGAGCAGTTCTTC
once,NA,TRBJ2-7,TRBV2,CASNPGRSYEQYF,TGTGCCAGCAACCCGGGACGGTCCTACGAGCAGTACTTC
NA,TRBD1,TRBJ2-1,TRBV5-8,CASSLPGQPYNEQFF,TGTGCCAGCAGCTTACCGGGACAGCCTTACAATGAGCAGTTCTTC
few,NA,TRBJ1-1,TRBV19,CASSIETGNTEAFF,TGTGCCAGTAGTATCGAAACAGGCAACACTGAAGCTTTCTTT
NA,TRBD1,TRBJ1-1,TRBV27,CASSLTGGNTEAFF,TGTGCCAGCAGTTTGACAGGGGGCAACACTGAAGCTTTCTTT